Each of the 5 T cell receptor beta chains below was sequenced from the same sample in a study of type 1 and type 2 diabetes patients. Genomic DNA was the PCR template. Multiplex PCR with 30 forward and 13 reverse primers amplified the TCR beta CDR3. MiXCR, applied by TCRdb to the multiplex PCR reads, yields one record per CDR3 protein. The table includes some 250,000 distinct CDR3 sequences, roughly 50% detected once. The specimen sequenced was peripheral blood mononuclear cells (PBMCs). Receptors originate from a man aged 18 to 29 with type 2 diabetes.

The chain recombines TRBV2 with TRBJ1-1; D unclear. CDR1 is SNHLY, CDR2 FYNNEI, per germline. The CDR3 contains 13 residues. Between the trimmed V and J ends, which lost 4 bases and 3 bases, there was a span of 9 bases. CDR3 sequence reads: CASSASLDTEAFF. The CDR3 region has the DNA TGTGCCAGCAGTGCCAGTCTGGACACTGAAGCTTTCTTT.

This clonotype was picked up one time. This chain uses TRBV18 with TRBJ2-5; 8 bases align to TRBD1. TRBJ2-1 matches the DNA end more closely, so the J call is doubtful. The CDR3 sequence is 13 residues long. The germline V gene encodes CDR1 KGHSH and CDR2 LQKENI. CDR3 nucleotide sequence: TGTGCCAGCTCGCCGGACAGGGTGAAGGAGCAGTTCTTC. It translates to CASSPDRVKEQFF.

The chain employs TRBV6-5 and TRBJ1-2; weak D call: TRBD1 (6 bases). With 5 bases removed from V and 1 base from J, the gap between germline ends came to 11 bases. Germline lookup yields CDR1 MNHEY and CDR2 SVGAGI. The length of the CDR3 is 14 residues. The CDR3 DNA reads as TGTGCCAGCAGTAGGACAGCTAATAACTATGGCTACACCTTC. Protein sequence: CASSRTANNYGYTF.

The chain has TRBV28 and TRBJ2-7; perhaps TRBD2 as D (5 bases). Germline V lookup: CDR1 MDHEN, CDR2 SYDVKM. V was clipped by 5 bases and J by 3 bases, with 14 bases between them. There are 14 residues in the CDR3. The CDR3 DNA is TGTGCCAGCAGTCACGGACTGACTGGCTACGAGCAGTACTTC. This translates into CASSHGLTGYEQYF.

The genes are TRBV14 and TRBJ2-1; 9 nucleotides match TRBD2. There are 19 residues in the CDR3. Germline CDR1 is SGHDN and CDR2 is FVKESK. Trimming took 4 bases from V and 4 from J; bases not matched to a gene: 17. Here the CDR3 DNA reads TGTGCCAGCAGCCCAGGAAGGGGCGGGGGGGGCGCGTCTTACAATGAGCAGTTCTTC. Translation gives CASSPGRGGGGASYNEQFF.